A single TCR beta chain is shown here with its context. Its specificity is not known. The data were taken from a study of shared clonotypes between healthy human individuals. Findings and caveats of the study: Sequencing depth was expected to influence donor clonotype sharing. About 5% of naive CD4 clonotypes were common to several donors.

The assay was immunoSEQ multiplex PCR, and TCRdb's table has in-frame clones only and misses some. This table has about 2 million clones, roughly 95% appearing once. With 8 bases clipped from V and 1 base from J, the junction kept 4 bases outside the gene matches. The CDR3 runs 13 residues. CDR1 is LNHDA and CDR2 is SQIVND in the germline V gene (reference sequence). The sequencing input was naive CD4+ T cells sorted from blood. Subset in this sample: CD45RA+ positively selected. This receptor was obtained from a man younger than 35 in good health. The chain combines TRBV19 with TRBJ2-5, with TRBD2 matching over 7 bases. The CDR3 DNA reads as TGTGCCAGTTTGGGAGGGTTCCAAGAGACCCAGTACTTC. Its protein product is CASLGGFQETQYF.